This T cell receptor (beta chain) was documented in a study of T cell clones after liver transplantation. Study-wide background: Standard immunosuppression, with no induction, continued until 12-24 months after transplant. Timepoints were pre-transplant, pre-withdrawal, and after withdrawal was completed or failed. Regarding the study as a whole: Migration into the graft, not deletion, may explain lost graft donor-reactive T cells.

Points on this clone: Its target is not known.

Here immunoSEQ multiplex PCR was the method, and the copy in TCRdb shows in-frame clones only, minus some. The sample includes more than 95,000 clones, roughly 80% of them seen just once. V lost 8 bases and J lost 3, with 20 bases in between. The CDR3 is made up of 15 amino acids. The germline gives CDR1 SNHLY, CDR2 FYNNEI. Sequencing was performed on CD4+ T cells from blood, taken before liver transplant. The chain couples TRBV2 to TRBJ2-7, with D possibly matching TRBD1 (6 bases). This clonotype originated in a human donor who received a liver transplant. This CDR3 is CASSSEAGALYEQYF. For the CDR3, the DNA is TGTGCCAGCTCATCAGAGGCAGGGGCGCTCTACGAGCAGTACTTC.